The clone carrying this T cell receptor (beta chain) was observed a handful of times. Its target is not known. TCRdb's copy holds only in-frame clones and misses some; the assay was immunoSEQ multiplex PCR. Found here are approximately 89,000 clones, approximately 95% of them singletons; the top ten hold 0.95% to 1.3%. The CDR3 covers 13 residues. V was cut by 0 bases and J by 2 bases, with 6 bases left in between. The germline V gene has CDR1 SGHKS and CDR2 YYEKEE (reference sequence). These data belong to a study of graft-versus-host responses after intestinal transplantation. Study overall: Transplantation in recipients was multivisceral, liver-intestinal, or isolated intestinal. Among the recipients, all got anti-thymocyte globulin induction and then tacrolimus and steroids for approximately 3 years.

Study-wide results and caveats: High graft-versus-host to host-versus-graft clonal ratios were found in allografts of patients who had graft-donor T cell macrochimerism. With peak circulating GvH clone levels came an association with early post-transplant HvG declines.

This rearrangement joins TRBV5-5 to TRBJ2-7; D not resolved. This TCR came from a human donor who was the organ donor for an intestinal transplant. The sequencing used unstimulated CD8+ T cells sorted from spleen or lymph node cells, collected before transplant. Here the CDR3 DNA reads TGTGCCAGCAGCTTGGCCCCCGCCTACGAGCAGTACTTC. Translated: CASSLAPAYEQYF. Full variable domain (remainder filled in from reference TRBV5-5 and TRBJ2-7): DAGVTQSPTHLIKTRGQQVTLRCSPISGHKSVSWYQQVLGQGPQFIFQYYEKEERGRGNFPDRFSARQFPNYSSELNVNALLLGDSALYLCASSLAPAYEQYFGPGTRLTVT.